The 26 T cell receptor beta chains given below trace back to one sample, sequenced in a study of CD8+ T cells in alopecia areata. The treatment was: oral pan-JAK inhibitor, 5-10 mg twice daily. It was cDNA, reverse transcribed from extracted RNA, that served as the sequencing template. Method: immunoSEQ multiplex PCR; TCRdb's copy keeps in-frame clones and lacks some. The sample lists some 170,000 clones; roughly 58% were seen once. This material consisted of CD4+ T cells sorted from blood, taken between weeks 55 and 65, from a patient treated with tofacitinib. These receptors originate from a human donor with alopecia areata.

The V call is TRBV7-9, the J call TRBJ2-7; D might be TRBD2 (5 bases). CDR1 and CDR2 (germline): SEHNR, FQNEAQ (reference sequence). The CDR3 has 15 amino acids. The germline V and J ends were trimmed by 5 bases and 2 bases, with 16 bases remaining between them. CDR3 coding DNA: TGTGCCAGCAGCCCCCGCGGAGGCCCCACCTACGAGCAGTACTTC. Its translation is CASSPRGGPTYEQYF. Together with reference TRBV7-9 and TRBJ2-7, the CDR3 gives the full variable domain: DTGVSQNPRHKITKRGQNVTFRCDPISEHNRLYWYRQTLGQGPEFLTYFQNEAQLEKSRLLSDRFSAERPKGSFSTLEIQRTEQGDSAMYLCASSPRGGPTYEQYFGPGTRLTVT.

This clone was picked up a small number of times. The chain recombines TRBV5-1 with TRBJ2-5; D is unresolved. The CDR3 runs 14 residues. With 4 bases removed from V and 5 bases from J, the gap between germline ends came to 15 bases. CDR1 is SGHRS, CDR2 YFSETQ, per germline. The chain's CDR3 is CASSRQDGGETQYF. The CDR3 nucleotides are TGCGCCAGCAGCCGCCAGGACGGTGGGGAGACCCAGTACTTC.

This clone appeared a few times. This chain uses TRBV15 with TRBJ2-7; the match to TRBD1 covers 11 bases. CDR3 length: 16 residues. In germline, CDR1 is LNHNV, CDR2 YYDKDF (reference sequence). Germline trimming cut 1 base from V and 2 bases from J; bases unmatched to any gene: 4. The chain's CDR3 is CATSRGGTGGAYEQYF. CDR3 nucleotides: TGTGCCACCAGCAGAGGTGGGACAGGGGGAGCCTACGAGCAGTACTTC.

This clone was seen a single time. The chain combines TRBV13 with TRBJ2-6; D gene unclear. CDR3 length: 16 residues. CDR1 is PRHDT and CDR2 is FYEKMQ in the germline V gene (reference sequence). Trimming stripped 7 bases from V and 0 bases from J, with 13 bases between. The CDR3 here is CASTPLSLSGANVLTF. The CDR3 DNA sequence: TGTGCCAGCACCCCCCTGAGCCTCTCTGGGGCCAACGTCCTGACTTTC. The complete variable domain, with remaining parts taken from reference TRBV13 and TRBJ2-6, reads AAGVIQSPRHLIKEKRETATLKCYPIPRHDTVYWYQQGPGQDPQFLISFYEKMQSDKGSIPDRFSAQQFSDYHSELNMSSLELGDSALYFCASTPLSLSGANVLTFGAGSRLTVL.

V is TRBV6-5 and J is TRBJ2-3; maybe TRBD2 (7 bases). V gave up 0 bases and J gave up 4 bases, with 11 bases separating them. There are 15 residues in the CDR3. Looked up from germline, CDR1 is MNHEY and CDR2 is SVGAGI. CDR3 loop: CASSYSRGGADTQYF. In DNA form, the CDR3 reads TGTGCCAGCAGTTACTCGAGGGGGGGCGCAGATACGCAGTATTTT.

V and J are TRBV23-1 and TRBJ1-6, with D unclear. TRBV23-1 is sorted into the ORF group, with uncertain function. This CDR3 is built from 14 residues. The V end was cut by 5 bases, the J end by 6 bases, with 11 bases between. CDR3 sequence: CASSALGSNSPLHF. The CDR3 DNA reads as TGCGCCAGCAGTGCACTAGGGTCTAATTCACCCCTCCACTTT.

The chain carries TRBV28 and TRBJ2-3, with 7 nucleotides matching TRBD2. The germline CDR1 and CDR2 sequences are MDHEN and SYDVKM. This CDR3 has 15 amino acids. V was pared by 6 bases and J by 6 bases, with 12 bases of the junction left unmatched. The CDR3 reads CASRAWAGRADTQYF. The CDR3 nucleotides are TGTGCCAGCAGAGCCTGGGCAGGGAGGGCCGATACGCAGTATTTT.

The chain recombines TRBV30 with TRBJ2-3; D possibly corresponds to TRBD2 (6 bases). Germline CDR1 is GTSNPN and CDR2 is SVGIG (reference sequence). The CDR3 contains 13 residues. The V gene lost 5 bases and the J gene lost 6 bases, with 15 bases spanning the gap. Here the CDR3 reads CAWAGPDRDTQYF. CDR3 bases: TGTGCCTGGGCGGGACCCGATAGGGATACGCAGTATTTT.

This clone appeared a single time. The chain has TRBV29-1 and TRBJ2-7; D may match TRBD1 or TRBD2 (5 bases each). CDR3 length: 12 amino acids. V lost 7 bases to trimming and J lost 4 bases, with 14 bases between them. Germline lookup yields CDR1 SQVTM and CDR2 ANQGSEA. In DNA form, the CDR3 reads TGCAGCGCCGGGACGCGAGCATACGAGCAGTACTTC. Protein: CSAGTRAYEQYF.

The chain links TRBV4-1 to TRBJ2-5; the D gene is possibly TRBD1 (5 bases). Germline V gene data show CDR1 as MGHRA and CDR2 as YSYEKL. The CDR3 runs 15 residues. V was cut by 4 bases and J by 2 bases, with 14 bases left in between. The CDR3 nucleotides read TGCGCCAGCAGCCTTATAGGGGTTACTCAAGAGACCCAGTACTTC. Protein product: CASSLIGVTQETQYF.

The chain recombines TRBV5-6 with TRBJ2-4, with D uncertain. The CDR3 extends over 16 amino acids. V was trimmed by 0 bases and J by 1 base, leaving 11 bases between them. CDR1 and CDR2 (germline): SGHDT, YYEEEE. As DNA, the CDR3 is TGTGCCAGCAGCTTGGTGGCGCCAAAGGCCAAAAACATTCAGTACTTC. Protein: CASSLVAPKAKNIQYF. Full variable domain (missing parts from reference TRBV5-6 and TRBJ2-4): DAGVTQSPTHLIKTRGQQVTLRCSPKSGHDTVSWYQQALGQGPQFIFQYYEEEERQRGNFPDRFSGHQFPNYSSELNVNALLLGDSALYLCASSLVAPKAKNIQYFGAGTRLSVL.

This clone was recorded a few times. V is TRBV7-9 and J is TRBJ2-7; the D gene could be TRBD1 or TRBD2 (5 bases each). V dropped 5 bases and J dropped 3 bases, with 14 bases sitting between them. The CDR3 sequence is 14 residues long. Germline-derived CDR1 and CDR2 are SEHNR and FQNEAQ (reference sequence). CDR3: CASSPFGAGYEQYF. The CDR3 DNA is TGTGCCAGCAGCCCATTCGGGGCGGGCTACGAGCAGTACTTC.

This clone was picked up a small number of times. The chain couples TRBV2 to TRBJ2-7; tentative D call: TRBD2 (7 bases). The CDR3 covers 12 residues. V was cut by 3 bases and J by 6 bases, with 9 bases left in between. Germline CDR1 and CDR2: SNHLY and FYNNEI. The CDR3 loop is CASSEGGGEQYF. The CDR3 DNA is TGTGCCAGCAGTGAGGGAGGGGGCGAGCAGTACTTC. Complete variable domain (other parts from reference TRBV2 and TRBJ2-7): EPEVTQTPSHQVTQMGQEVILRCVPISNHLYFYWYRQILGQKVEFLVSFYNNEISEKSEIFDDQFSVERPDGSNFTLKIRSTKLEDSAMYFCASSEGGGEQYFGPGTRLTVT.

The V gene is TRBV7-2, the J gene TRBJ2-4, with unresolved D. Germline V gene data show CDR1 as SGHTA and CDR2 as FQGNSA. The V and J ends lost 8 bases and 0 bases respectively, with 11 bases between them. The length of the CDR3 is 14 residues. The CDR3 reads CASALSLAKNIQYF. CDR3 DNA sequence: TGTGCCAGCGCTCTTTCTCTAGCCAAAAACATTCAGTACTTC.

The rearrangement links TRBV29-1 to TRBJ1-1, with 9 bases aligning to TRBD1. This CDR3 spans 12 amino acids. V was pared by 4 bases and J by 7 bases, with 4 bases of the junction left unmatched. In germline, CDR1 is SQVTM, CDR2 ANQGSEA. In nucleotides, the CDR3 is TGCAGCGTTGGAGGGACAGGGATTGAAGCTTTCTTT. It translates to CSVGGTGIEAFF.

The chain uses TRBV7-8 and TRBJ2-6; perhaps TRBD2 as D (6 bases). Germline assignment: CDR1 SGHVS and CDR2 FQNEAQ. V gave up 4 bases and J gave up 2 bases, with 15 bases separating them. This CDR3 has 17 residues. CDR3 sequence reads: CASSSGRRGPGANVLTF. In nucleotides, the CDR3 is TGTGCCAGCAGCTCTGGGCGGAGGGGCCCTGGGGCCAACGTCCTGACTTTC.

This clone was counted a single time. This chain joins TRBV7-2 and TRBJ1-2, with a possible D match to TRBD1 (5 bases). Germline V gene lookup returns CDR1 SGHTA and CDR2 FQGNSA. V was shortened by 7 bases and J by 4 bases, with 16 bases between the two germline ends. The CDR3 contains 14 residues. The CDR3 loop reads CASTRRGNGYGYTF. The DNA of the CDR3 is TGTGCCAGCACGAGAAGGGGCAACGGCTATGGCTACACCTTC.

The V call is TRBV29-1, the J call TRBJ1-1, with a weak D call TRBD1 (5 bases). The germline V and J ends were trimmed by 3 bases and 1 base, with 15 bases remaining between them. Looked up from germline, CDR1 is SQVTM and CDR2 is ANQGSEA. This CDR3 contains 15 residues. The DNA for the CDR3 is TGCAGCGTTGAGGGGAGGGCTGACAGGAACACTGAAGCTTTCTTT. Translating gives CSVEGRADRNTEAFF. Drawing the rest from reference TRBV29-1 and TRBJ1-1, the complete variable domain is SAVISQKPSRDICQRGTSLTIQCQVDSQVTMMFWYRQQPGQSLTLIATANQGSEATYESGFVIDKFPISRPNLTFSTLTVSNMSPEDSSIYLCSVEGRADRNTEAFFGQGTRLTVV.

CDR3 nucleotide sequence: TGTGCCAGCAGCCTCCCAGGGGGGACCCACACCTACGAGCAGTACTTC. This encodes CASSLPGGTHTYEQYF. J is TRBJ2-7 and V is TRBV11-2; D is perhaps TRBD1 (7 bases). Trimming cost V 5 bases and J 2 bases, with 19 bases left between them. Per germline, CDR1 SGHAT and CDR2 FQNNGV. This CDR3 has 16 residues.

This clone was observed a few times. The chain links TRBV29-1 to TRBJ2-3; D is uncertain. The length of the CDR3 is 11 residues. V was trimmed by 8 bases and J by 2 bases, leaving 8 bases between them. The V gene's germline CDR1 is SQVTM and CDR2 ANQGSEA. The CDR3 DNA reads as TGCAGCACGGCAGACACAGATACGCAGTATTTT. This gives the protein CSTADTDTQYF.

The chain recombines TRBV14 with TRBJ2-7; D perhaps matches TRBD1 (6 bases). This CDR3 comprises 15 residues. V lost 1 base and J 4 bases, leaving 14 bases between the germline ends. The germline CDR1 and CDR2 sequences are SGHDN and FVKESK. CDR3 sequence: CASSQVRQATYEQYF. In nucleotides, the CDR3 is TGTGCCAGCAGCCAAGTACGACAGGCGACATACGAGCAGTACTTC.

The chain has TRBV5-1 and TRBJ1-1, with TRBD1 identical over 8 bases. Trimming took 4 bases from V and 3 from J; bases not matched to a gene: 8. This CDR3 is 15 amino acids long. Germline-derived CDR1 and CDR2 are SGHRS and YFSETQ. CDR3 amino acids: CASSLWTGRDTEAFF. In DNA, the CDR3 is TGCGCCAGCAGCCTATGGACAGGGAGGGACACTGAAGCTTTCTTT.

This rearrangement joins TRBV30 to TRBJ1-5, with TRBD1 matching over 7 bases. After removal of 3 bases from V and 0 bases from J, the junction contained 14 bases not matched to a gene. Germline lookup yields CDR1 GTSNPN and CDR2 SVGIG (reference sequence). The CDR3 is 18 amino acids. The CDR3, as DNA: TGTGCCTGGAGCATGCGGAACAGGGGCTATAATAGCAATCAGCCCCAGCATTTT. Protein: CAWSMRNRGYNSNQPQHF.

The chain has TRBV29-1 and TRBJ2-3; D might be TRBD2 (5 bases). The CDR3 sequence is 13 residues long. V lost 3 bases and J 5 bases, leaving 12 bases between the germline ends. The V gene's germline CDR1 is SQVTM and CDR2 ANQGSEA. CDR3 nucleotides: TGCAGCGTTGACCGACTACTGGGAGATACGCAGTATTTT. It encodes CSVDRLLGDTQYF.

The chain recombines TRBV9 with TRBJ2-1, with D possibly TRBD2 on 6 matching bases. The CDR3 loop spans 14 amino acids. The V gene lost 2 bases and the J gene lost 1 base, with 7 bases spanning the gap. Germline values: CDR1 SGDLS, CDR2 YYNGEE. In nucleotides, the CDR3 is TGTGCCAGCAGCGTTAGCGGTTCCTACAATGAGCAGTTCTTC. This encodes CASSVSGSYNEQFF. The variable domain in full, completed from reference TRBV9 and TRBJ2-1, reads DSGVTQTPKHLITATGQRVTLRCSPRSGDLSVYWYQQSLDQGLQFLIQYYNGEERAKGNILERFSAQQFPDLHSELNLSSLELGDSALYFCASSVSGSYNEQFFGPGTRLTVL.

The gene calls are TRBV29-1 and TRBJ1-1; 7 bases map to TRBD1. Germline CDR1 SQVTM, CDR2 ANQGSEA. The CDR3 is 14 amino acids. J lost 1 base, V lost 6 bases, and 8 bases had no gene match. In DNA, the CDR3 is TGCAGCGTCGAGAGACAGGGTGGGAACACTGAAGCTTTCTTT. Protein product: CSVERQGGNTEAFF.